This TCR beta chain was documented in a study of memory CD4+ T cells and cytomegalovirus serostatus. Whole-study findings and limits: About 40% of the roughly 150 known CMV-associated TCRbeta sequences appeared in CD4+ memory. Suggested: most of the CMV-linked TCR signature lies in CD4+ memory cells. A US-trained random forest predicted CMV serostatus with median AUC roughly 0.9.

Single viable CD3+CD4+CD8-CD45RO+ cells were sorted as the memory CD4+ T cells. Total CD4+ T cells were enriched by CD4 positive selection. Sequenced by immunoSEQ multiplex PCR; TCRdb stores in-frame clones only, minus some. Of around 61,000 clones listed, roughly 80% are singletons. This clone was detected once. Antigen: not known. The CDR3 has 18 residues. The sample taken for sequencing was memory CD4+ T cells from blood. The J gene is TRBJ1-5, the V gene TRBV21-1. TRBV21-1 is termed a pseudogene. The source of this sequence is an adult in good health and CMV-seronegative. The CDR3 coding sequence is TGTGCCAGCAGCCCTATTTATGGGACCCCCCGAGGGGAACAGCCCCAGCATTTT. Protein: CASSPIYGTPRGEQPQHF.